The clone carrying this T cell receptor (beta chain) is medium-sized (0.01 to 0.1%) in the sample. Its antigen is currently unknown. V dropped 7 bases and J dropped 4 bases, with 5 bases sitting between them. This CDR3 comprises 10 residues. Germline assignment: CDR1 MNHNS and CDR2 SASEGT. A multiplex PCR was run with 60 Vbeta primers and 13 Jbeta primers. This table comes from immunoSEQ multiplex PCR, and its TCRdb copy is limited to in-frame clones, with some not included. The repertoire holds about 92,000 clones, with around four fifths as singletons. This record comes from a study of cytomegalovirus exposure and HLA in healthy donors. Overall study results and limits: Researchers reported from a later analysis that most CMV-associated TCR beta chains appeared HLA-restricted. In an earlier analysis, most TCR beta V segments were productive about 87% or about 30% of the time.

This TCR derives from a man aged 50 to 59 in good health and CMV-seropositive. The chain combines TRBV6-1 with TRBJ2-7; no clear D gene. Sequencing was performed on PBMCs. CDR3 DNA sequence: TGTGCCAGCATAGAATACGAGCAGTACTTC. Translating gives CASIEYEQYF.